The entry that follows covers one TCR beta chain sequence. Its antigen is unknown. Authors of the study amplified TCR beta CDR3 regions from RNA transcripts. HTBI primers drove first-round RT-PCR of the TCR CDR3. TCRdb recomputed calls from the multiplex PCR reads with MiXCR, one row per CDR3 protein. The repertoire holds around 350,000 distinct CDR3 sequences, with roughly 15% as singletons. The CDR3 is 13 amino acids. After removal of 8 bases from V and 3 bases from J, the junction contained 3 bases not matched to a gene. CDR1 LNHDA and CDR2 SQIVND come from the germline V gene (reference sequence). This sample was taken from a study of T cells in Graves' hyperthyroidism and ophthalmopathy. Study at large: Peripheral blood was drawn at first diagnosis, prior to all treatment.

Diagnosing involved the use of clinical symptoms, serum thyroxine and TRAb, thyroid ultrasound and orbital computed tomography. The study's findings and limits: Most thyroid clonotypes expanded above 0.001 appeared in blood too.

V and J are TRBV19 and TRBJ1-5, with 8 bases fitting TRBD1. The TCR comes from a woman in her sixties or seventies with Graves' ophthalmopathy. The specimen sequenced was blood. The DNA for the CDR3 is TGTGCCAGTGGGACAGGAATCAATCAGCCCCAGCATTTT. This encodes CASGTGINQPQHF.